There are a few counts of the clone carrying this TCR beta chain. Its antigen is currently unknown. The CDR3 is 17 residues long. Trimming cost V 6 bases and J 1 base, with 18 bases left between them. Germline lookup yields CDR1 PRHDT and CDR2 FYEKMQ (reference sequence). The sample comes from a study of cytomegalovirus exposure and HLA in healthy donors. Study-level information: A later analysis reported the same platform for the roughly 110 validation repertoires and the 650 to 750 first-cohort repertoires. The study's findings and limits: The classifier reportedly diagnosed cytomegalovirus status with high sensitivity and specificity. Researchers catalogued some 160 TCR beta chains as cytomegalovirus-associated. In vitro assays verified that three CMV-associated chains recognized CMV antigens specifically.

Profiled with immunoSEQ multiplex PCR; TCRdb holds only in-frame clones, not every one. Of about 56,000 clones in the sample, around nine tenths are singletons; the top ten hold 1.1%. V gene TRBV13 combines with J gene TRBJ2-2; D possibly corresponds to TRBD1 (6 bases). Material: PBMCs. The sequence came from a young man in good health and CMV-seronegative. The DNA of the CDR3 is TGTGCCAGCAGTTCACAACAGGGATGGGGGAACACCGGGGAGCTGTTTTTT. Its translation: CASSSQQGWGNTGELFF.